One and the same sample provided the 10 T cell receptor beta chains below, sequenced in a study of blood T cell repertoires in COVID-19. The table came from immunoSEQ multiplex PCR; TCRdb's copy has only in-frame clones and leaves some out. The table includes approximately 350,000 clones, about 87% detected once. The sequenced sample consisted of peripheral blood. The source is a woman in her forties or fifties with COVID-19, enrolled during active disease.

This chain uses TRBV14 with TRBJ1-2; 8 bases line up with TRBD1. Germline CDR1 is SGHDN and CDR2 is FVKESK. The V and J ends lost 4 bases and 8 bases, in that order; junction bases with no gene match: 12. The CDR3 consists of 15 residues. CDR3 sequence: CASSPISTGAFGYTF. The CDR3 nucleotides read TGTGCCAGCAGCCCCATATCGACAGGGGCGTTCGGCTACACCTTC.

The V and J genes are TRBV5-1 and TRBJ2-2; 8 nucleotides match TRBD2. There are 17 residues in the CDR3. V lost 0 bases to trimming and J lost 4 bases; unmatched junction nucleotides: 8. CDR1 and CDR2 from the germline V gene are SGHRS and YFSETQ. The chain's CDR3 is CASSLVPSTSVTGELFF. The CDR3 DNA reads TGCGCCAGCAGCTTGGTCCCGTCGACTAGCGTCACCGGGGAGCTGTTTTTT.

The CDR3 region has the DNA TGTGCCAGCCGCCGGAGAGGGGGCTTCGTCTTGGACACTGAAGCTTTCTTT. Translation gives CASRRRGGFVLDTEAFF. The chain recombines TRBV27 with TRBJ1-1; the match to TRBD1 covers 7 bases. The CDR3 has 17 amino acids. CDR1 and CDR2 from the germline V gene are MNHEY and SMNVEV (reference sequence). The ends lost 8 bases at V and 3 bases at J; junction bases unmatched: 18.

To note about this clone: At one boundary the junction diverges from the germline segment, which might be a read error. V and J are TRBV5-6 and TRBJ2-1; 8 bases align to TRBD1. The germline gives CDR1 SGHDT, CDR2 YYEEEE. CDR3 size: 12 residues. CDR3 bases: TGTGCCAGCAGGTTTGGGCCGGCAGGGGGCGTCTTC. Its translation is CASRFGPAGGVF.

The gene calls are TRBV30 and TRBJ2-5, with 9 bases identical to TRBD1. CDR3 length: 15 residues. Germline CDR1 is GTSNPN and CDR2 is SVGIG (reference sequence). With 2 bases clipped from V and 7 bases from J, the junction kept 11 bases outside the gene matches. CDR3 coding DNA: TGTGCCTGGAGTACAACCGGGACAGGGAAACGGACCCAGTACTTC. It specifies CAWSTTGTGKRTQYF.

The chain joins TRBV5-1 to TRBJ1-1; TRBD1 matches at 8 bases. The CDR3 sequence is 16 residues long. Germline V gives CDR1 SGHRS, CDR2 YFSETQ. The V gene end was trimmed by 2 bases and the J gene end by 1 base; junction bases not matched to a gene: 7. The DNA for the CDR3 is TGCGCCAGCAGCTTCAACACCAGGGGGCCGAACACTGAAGCTTTCTTT. It codes for CASSFNTRGPNTEAFF.

The chain joins TRBV4-1 to TRBJ2-3, with 8 bases that match TRBD1. CDR1 and CDR2 (germline): MGHRA, YSYEKL. This CDR3 region has 15 residues. V trimming: 6 bases; J trimming: 0 bases; junction bases outside the gene matches: 5. CDR3 loop: CASSNDRGSTDTQYF. In DNA form, the CDR3 reads TGCGCCAGCAGTAACGACAGGGGAAGCACAGATACGCAGTATTTT.

This chain uses TRBV11-1 with TRBJ1-1, with D possibly being TRBD1 (6 bases). Germline V gene lookup returns CDR1 SGHAT and CDR2 FQDESV (reference sequence). Trimming cost V 2 bases and J 1 base, with 8 bases left between them. This CDR3 has 14 amino acids. CDR3 in amino acids: CASSLRGANTEAFF. CDR3 DNA sequence: TGTGCCAGCAGCTTACGGGGGGCGAACACTGAAGCTTTCTTT. Full variable domain (rest looked up from reference TRBV11-1 and TRBJ1-1): EAEVAQSPRYKITEKSQAVAFWCDPISGHATLYWYRQILGQGPELLVQFQDESVVDDSQLPKDRFSAERLKGVDSTLKIQPAELGDSAMYLCASSLRGANTEAFFGQGTRLTVV.

The V call is TRBV18, the J call TRBJ1-2; no reliable D call. Per germline, CDR1 KGHSH and CDR2 LQKENI. The CDR3 consists of 14 residues. V was cut by 0 bases and J by 4 bases, with 9 bases left in between. The CDR3 bases are TGTGCCAGCTCACCACCGAAGCCCCCCTATGGCTACACCTTC. It specifies CASSPPKPPYGYTF.

V usage is TRBV11-2 and J usage is TRBJ2-5; perhaps TRBD2 as D (5 bases). V lost 2 bases and J lost 2, with 15 bases in between. The germline V gene has CDR1 SGHAT and CDR2 FQNNGV. The CDR3 covers 16 residues. As DNA, the CDR3 is TGTGCCAGCAGCTTAACCGGCGGACTGGGGCAAGAGACCCAGTACTTC. This encodes CASSLTGGLGQETQYF.